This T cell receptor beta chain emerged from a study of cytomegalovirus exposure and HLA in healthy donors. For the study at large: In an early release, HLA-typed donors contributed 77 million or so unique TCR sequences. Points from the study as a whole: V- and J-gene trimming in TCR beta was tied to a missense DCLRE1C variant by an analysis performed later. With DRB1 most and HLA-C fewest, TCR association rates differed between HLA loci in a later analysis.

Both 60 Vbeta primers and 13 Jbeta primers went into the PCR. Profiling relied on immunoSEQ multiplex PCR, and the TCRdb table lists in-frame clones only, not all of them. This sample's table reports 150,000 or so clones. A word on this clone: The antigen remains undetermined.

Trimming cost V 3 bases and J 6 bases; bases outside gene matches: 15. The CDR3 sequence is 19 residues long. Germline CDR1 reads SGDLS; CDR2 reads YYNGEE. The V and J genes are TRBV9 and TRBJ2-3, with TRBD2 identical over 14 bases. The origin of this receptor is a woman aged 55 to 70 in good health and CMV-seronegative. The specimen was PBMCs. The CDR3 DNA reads TGTGCCAGCAGCGCCGACCCCGGGACTAGCGGGGGCCGAAGGGATACGCAGTATTTT. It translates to CASSADPGTSGGRRDTQYF.